What follows are 18 T cell receptor beta chains derived from one specimen sequenced in a study of blood T cell repertoires in COVID-19. TCRdb's copy holds only in-frame clones and misses some; the assay was immunoSEQ multiplex PCR. In the table there are tens of thousands of clones, 81% of which are singletons. Sequenced material: peripheral blood. The origin of the receptors is a man at least 80 years old with active or convalescent COVID-19.

V usage is TRBV18 and J usage is TRBJ2-6; D gene ambiguous. CDR3 length: 16 residues. V lost 6 bases and J 4 bases, leaving 16 bases between the germline ends. Germline V gene lookup returns CDR1 KGHSH and CDR2 LQKENI. This CDR3 is CASSPASGYGANVLTF. In DNA form, the CDR3 reads TGTGCCAGCTCTCCCGCCTCGGGTTACGGGGCCAACGTCCTGACTTTC.

The V and J genes are TRBV9 and TRBJ1-1, with TRBD1 identical over 11 bases. The CDR3 is 17 amino acids. Germline CDR1 and CDR2: SGDLS and YYNGEE. Unmatched junction bases numbered 11, after V lost 3 bases and J lost 4 bases. CDR3 sequence: CASSASGTGGYITEAFF. Written as DNA, the CDR3 is TGTGCCAGCAGCGCCTCCGGGACAGGGGGATATATCACTGAAGCTTTCTTT. The full variable domain, completed using reference TRBV9 and TRBJ1-1, is DSGVTQTPKHLITATGQRVTLRCSPRSGDLSVYWYQQSLDQGLQFLIQYYNGEERAKGNILERFSAQQFPDLHSELNLSSLELGDSALYFCASSASGTGGYITEAFFGQGTRLTVV.

V is TRBV5-4 and J is TRBJ2-7; TRBD1 matches 9 bases. The ends lost 2 bases at V and 6 bases at J; junction bases unmatched: 9. CDR1 is SGHNT, CDR2 YYREEE, per germline (reference sequence). This CDR3 contains 15 residues. The CDR3 loop is CASSLPGQGRGEQYF. The CDR3 DNA reads TGTGCCAGCAGCTTACCAGGACAGGGGAGGGGCGAGCAGTACTTC.

The V call is TRBV19, the J call TRBJ2-1; 10 nucleotides match TRBD2. Germline trimming cut 5 bases from V and 6 bases from J; bases unmatched to any gene: 7. The CDR3 is 15 amino acids. Germline values: CDR1 LNHDA, CDR2 SQIVND (reference sequence). The CDR3 coding sequence is TGTGCCAGTAGTGGTCTAGCGGGGGCTCCCAATGAGCAGTTCTTC. Translated, it gives CASSGLAGAPNEQFF.

Here the CDR3 DNA reads TGTGCCAGCACCCGAGCGGGGGGGGCCTACGAGCAGTACTTC. It encodes CASTRAGGAYEQYF. The chain employs TRBV7-8 and TRBJ2-7; the match to TRBD2 covers 10 bases. In germline, CDR1 is SGHVS, CDR2 FQNEAQ. The CDR3 spans 14 residues. V lost 7 bases to trimming and J lost 2 bases; unmatched junction nucleotides: 5.

The chain is built from TRBV5-1 and TRBJ2-6; D not certain. The V end lost 6 bases, the J end lost 0 bases, and 7 bases lay between the germline ends. The germline CDR1 and CDR2 sequences are SGHRS and YFSETQ. This CDR3 contains 14 residues. The CDR3: CASTETSGANVLTF. CDR3 DNA: TGCGCCAGCACAGAAACCTCTGGGGCCAACGTCCTGACTTTC.

This sequence joins TRBV28 and TRBJ2-1; D might be TRBD1 (5 bases). CDR1 MDHEN and CDR2 SYDVKM come from the germline V gene. The V end lost 6 bases, the J end lost 7 bases, and 10 bases lay between the germline ends. The CDR3 is 12 amino acids. This CDR3 reads CASRPDRNEQFF. The CDR3 DNA follows: TGTGCCAGCAGACCCGACAGAAATGAGCAGTTCTTC.

The V gene is TRBV6-6, the J gene TRBJ1-2, with 11 bases identical to TRBD1. The length of the CDR3 is 16 residues. CDR1 and CDR2 (germline): MNHNY, SVGAGI (reference sequence). With 6 bases clipped from V and 2 bases from J, the junction kept 8 bases outside the gene matches. DNA of the CDR3: TGTGCCAGCAGCGCCGGGACAGGGGGGAAGAACTATGGCTACACCTTC. Its protein product is CASSAGTGGKNYGYTF.

The chain employs TRBV3-1 (or the pseudogene TRBV3-2) and TRBJ2-7; 12 nucleotides agree with TRBD2. Germline V gene lookup returns CDR1 LGHDT and CDR2 YNNKEL (reference sequence). The CDR3 loop spans 17 amino acids. Germline trimming cut 3 bases from V and 3 bases from J; bases unmatched to any gene: 9. DNA of the CDR3: TGTGCCAGCAGCCAGGGATCTAGCGGGGGGGCCATCTACGAGCAGTACTTC. Translating it yields CASSQGSSGGAIYEQYF.

This clone was picked up a small number of times. The rearrangement links TRBV9 to TRBJ2-1, with TRBD2 as a possible D gene (6 bases). This CDR3 spans 16 amino acids. Germline V gene lookup returns CDR1 SGDLS and CDR2 YYNGEE. Trimming took off 0 bases at V and 5 bases at J, with 15 bases between the two ends. The CDR3 protein is CASSVGVRLGNNEQFF. The CDR3, as DNA: TGTGCCAGCAGCGTAGGTGTGAGACTAGGCAACAATGAGCAGTTCTTC.

The CDR3 bases are TGTGCCAGTAGAAAGGAGGGGGCTCGGAACACCATATATTTT. It yields the protein CASRKEGARNTIYF. The chain links TRBV19 to TRBJ1-3, with 7 bases aligning to TRBD1. Unmatched junction bases numbered 9, after V lost 6 bases and J lost 7 bases. Germline loops: CDR1 LNHDA, CDR2 SQIVND (reference sequence). CDR3 length: 14 residues. Using reference TRBV19 and TRBJ1-3 for the parts outside the CDR3, the full variable domain is DGGITQSPKYLFRKEGQNVTLSCEQNLNHDAMYWYRQDPGQGLRLIYYSQIVNDFQKGDIAEGYSVSREKKESFPLTVTSAQKNPTAFYLCASRKEGARNTIYFGEGSWLTVV.

This clone was counted once. The chain uses TRBV27 and TRBJ1-6, with TRBD1 identical over 8 bases. This CDR3 is built from 13 residues. Losses at the gene ends were 6 bases for V and 13 bases for J; bases not matched to a gene: 8. Germline lookup yields CDR1 MNHEY and CDR2 SMNVEV (reference sequence). The CDR3 DNA follows: TGTGCCAGCAGCCGACAGGGGCTGAGCCCCCTCCACTTT. It encodes CASSRQGLSPLHF.

About this clone itself: The same CDR3 can be traced to other DNA sequences in this sample. The V gene is TRBV5-1, the J gene TRBJ1-4, with 9 bases that match TRBD1. The length of the CDR3 is 14 residues. V shed 3 bases, J shed 8 bases, and the junction held 5 bases outside the gene matches. Germline CDR1 and CDR2: SGHRS and YFSETQ. The CDR3 region has the DNA TGCGCCAGCAGCTCGGGACAGGGTCGGGAAAAACTGTTTTTT. Amino acid sequence: CASSSGQGREKLFF.

This clone came up a few times. The CDR3 bases are TGCGCCAGCAGCCATGGATGGCTAGGAGGTGAAAAACTGTTTTTT. This encodes CASSHGWLGGEKLFF. The V call is TRBV4-1, the J call TRBJ1-4, with unresolved D. Trimming took off 3 bases at V and 7 bases at J, with 15 bases between the two ends. Germline V CDR1 and CDR2: MGHRA, YSYEKL. The CDR3 runs to 15 residues.

This clone has only a few counts. The chain recombines TRBV5-1 with TRBJ1-2; tentatively, D is TRBD1 (5 bases). The germline CDR1 and CDR2 sequences are SGHRS and YFSETQ. This CDR3 is 14 amino acids long. V was cut by 0 bases and J by 4 bases, with 10 bases left in between. The CDR3 region is CASSLGDSPYGYTF. The CDR3 DNA is TGCGCCAGCAGCTTGGGGGACTCCCCCTATGGCTACACCTTC.

The CDR3 coding sequence is TGTGCCAGCAGCTCCAGGGAGGCTCCCACTCAGCCCCAGCATTTT. It translates to CASSSREAPTQPQHF. The rearrangement links TRBV6-6 to TRBJ1-5, with D possibly being TRBD1 (5 bases). Trimming removed 6 bases at V and 6 bases at J, with 18 bases between. CDR1 and CDR2 (germline): MNHNY, SVGAGI (reference sequence). The CDR3 extends over 15 amino acids.

The V and J genes are TRBV3-1 (or the pseudogene TRBV3-2) and TRBJ1-6, with a possible D match to TRBD1 (6 bases). Germline CDR1 and CDR2: LGHDT and YNNKEL (reference sequence). Trimming left V 6 bases short and J 8 bases short, with 11 bases between. This CDR3 contains 13 residues. This CDR3 reads CASSQGYDSPLHF. CDR3 nucleotides: TGTGCCAGCAGTCAGGGGTATGATTCACCCCTCCACTTT.

This clone was counted once. J is TRBJ2-1 and V is TRBV7-8, with a tentative D call TRBD1 (6 bases). There are 14 residues in the CDR3. V lost 0 bases and J 8 bases, leaving 11 bases between the germline ends. CDR1 and CDR2 (germline): SGHVS, FQNEAQ. For the CDR3, the DNA is TGTGCCAGCAGCTTAGCTGCAGGGGAGTATGAGCAGTTCTTC. This gives the protein CASSLAAGEYEQFF. Complete variable domain (other parts from reference TRBV7-8 and TRBJ2-1): GAGVSQSPRYKVAKRGQDVALRCDPISGHVSLFWYQQALGQGPEFLTYFQNEAQLDKSGLPSDRFFAERPEGSVSTLKIQRTQQEDSAVYLCASSLAAGEYEQFFGPGTRLTVL.